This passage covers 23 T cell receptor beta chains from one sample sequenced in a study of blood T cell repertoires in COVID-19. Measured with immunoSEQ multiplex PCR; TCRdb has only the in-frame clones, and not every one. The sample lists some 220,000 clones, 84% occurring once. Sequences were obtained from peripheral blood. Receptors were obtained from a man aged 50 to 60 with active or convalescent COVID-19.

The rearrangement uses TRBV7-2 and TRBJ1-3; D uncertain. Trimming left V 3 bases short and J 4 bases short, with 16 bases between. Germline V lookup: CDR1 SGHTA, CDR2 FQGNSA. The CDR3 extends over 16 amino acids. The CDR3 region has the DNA TGTGCCAGCAGCTTTATGGTGGAGGGTCCAGGAAACACCATATATTTT. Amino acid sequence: CASSFMVEGPGNTIYF.

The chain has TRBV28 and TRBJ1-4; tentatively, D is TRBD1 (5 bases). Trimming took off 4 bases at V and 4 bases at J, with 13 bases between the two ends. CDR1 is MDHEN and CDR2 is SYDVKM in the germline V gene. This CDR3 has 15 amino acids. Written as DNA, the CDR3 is TGTGCCAGCAGTTCCCCCGGGACTGGTAATGAAAAACTGTTTTTT. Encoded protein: CASSSPGTGNEKLFF.

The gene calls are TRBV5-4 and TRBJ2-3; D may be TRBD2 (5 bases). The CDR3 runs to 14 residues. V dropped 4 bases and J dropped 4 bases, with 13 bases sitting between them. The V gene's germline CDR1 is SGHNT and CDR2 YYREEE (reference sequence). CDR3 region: CASSMLLDSDTQYF. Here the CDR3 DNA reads TGTGCCAGCAGCATGCTACTAGATTCAGATACGCAGTATTTT.

The CDR3 DNA is TGTGCCAGCAGTTACCCCGGGGACTATGGCTACACCTTC. It is translated as CASSYPGDYGYTF. This chain connects TRBV6-5 to TRBJ1-2; D gene ambiguous. The CDR3 totals 13 residues. Between the trimmed V and J ends, which lost 2 bases and 3 bases, there was a span of 7 bases. Germline V gives CDR1 MNHEY, CDR2 SVGAGI.

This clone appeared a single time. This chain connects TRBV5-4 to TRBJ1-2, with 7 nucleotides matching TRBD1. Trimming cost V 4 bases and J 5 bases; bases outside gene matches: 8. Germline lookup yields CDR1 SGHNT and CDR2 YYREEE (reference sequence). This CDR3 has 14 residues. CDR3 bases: TGTGCCAGCAGCGGCGGACAGGATCGTTATGGCTACACCTTC. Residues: CASSGGQDRYGYTF.

CDR3 region: CVRSGRTGPPYEQYV. The CDR3 nucleotides read TGTGTCAGAAGCGGCAGGACAGGTCCTCCTTACGAGCAGTACGTC. The chain is built from TRBV7-5 and TRBJ2-7; the table's D call TRBD1 went unverified against the DNA. TRBV7-5 is listed as a pseudogene. The CDR3 contains 15 residues.

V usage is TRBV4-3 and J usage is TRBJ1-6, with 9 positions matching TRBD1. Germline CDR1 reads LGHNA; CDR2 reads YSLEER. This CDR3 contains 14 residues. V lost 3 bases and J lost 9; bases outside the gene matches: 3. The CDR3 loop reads CASSHGQGISPLHF. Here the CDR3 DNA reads TGCGCCAGCAGCCATGGACAGGGGATTTCACCCCTCCACTTT.

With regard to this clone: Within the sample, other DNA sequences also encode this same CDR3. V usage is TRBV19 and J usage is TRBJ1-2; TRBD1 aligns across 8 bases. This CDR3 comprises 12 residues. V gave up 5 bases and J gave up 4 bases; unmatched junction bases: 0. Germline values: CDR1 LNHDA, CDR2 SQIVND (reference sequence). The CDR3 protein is CASSGQGYGYTF. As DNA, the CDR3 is TGTGCCAGTAGTGGACAGGGCTATGGCTACACCTTC.

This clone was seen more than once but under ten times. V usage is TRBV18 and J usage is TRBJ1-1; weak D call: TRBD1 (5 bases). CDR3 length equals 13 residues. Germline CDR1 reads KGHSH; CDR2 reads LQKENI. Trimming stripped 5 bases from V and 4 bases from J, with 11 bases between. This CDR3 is CASSVHRGTEAFF. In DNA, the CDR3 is TGTGCCAGCTCAGTGCATAGGGGCACTGAAGCTTTCTTT.

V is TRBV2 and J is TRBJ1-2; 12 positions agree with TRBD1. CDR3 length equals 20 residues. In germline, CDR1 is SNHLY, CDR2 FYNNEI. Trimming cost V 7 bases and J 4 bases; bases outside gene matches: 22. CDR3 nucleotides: TGTGCCAGCATCGCCTACCGATCCGTCCCGGGACAGGGGGCTGGCTATGGCTACACCTTC. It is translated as CASIAYRSVPGQGAGYGYTF.

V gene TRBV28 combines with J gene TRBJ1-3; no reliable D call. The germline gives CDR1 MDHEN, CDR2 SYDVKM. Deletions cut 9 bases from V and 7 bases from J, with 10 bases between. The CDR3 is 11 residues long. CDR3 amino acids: CASLYRNTIYF. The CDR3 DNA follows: TGTGCCAGTCTCTATCGTAACACCATATATTTT.

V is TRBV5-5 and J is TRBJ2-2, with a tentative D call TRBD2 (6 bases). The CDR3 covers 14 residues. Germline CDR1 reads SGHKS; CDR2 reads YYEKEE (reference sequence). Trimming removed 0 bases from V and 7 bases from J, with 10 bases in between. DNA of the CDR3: TGTGCCAGCAGCTTGGAGGGAGGTTACGGGGAGCTGTTTTTT. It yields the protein CASSLEGGYGELFF.

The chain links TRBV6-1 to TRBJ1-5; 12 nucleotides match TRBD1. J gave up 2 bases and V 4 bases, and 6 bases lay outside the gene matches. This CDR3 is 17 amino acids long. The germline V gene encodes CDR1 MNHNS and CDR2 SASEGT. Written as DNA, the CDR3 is TGTGCCAGCAGTGCCGGGACAGGGGGCTATGGCAATCAGCCCCAGCATTTT. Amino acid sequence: CASSAGTGGYGNQPQHF.

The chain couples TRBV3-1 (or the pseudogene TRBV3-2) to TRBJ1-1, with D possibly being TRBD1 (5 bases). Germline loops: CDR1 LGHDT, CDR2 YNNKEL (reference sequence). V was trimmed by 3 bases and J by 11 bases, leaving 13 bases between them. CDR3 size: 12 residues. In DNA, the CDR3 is TGTGCCAGCAGCCAGTCAGGGATGGGGGCTTTCTTT. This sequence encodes CASSQSGMGAFF.

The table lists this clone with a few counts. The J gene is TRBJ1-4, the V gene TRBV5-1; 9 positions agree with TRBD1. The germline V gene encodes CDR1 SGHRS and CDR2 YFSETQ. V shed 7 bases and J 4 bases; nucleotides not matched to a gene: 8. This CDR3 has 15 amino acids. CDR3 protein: CASPGGTGNNEKLFF. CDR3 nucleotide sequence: TGCGCCAGCCCCGGGGGGACAGGGAATAATGAAAAACTGTTTTTT.

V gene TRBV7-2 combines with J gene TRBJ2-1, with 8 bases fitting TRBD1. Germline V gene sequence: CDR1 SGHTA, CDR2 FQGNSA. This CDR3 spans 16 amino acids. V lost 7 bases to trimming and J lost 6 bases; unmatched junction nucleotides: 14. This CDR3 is CASTSQGTGLSNEQFF. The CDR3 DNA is TGTGCCAGCACCTCCCAAGGGACAGGCCTGAGCAATGAGCAGTTCTTC.

CDR3 sequence (DNA): TGTGCCAGCAAGAGGGGGCCCAACTCTGGAAACACCATATATTTT. Its translation: CASKRGPNSGNTIYF. The chain uses TRBV19 and TRBJ1-3; 7 nucleotides line up with TRBD1. The CDR3 runs 15 residues. Germline CDR1 and CDR2: LNHDA and SQIVND (reference sequence). Trimming removed 9 bases from V and 0 bases from J; junction bases left unmatched: 8.

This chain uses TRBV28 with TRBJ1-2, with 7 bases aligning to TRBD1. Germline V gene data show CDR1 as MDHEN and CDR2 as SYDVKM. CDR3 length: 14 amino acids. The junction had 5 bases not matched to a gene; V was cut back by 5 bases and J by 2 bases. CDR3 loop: CASSDRQGNYGYTF. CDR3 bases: TGTGCCAGCAGTGATCGACAGGGCAACTATGGCTACACCTTC.

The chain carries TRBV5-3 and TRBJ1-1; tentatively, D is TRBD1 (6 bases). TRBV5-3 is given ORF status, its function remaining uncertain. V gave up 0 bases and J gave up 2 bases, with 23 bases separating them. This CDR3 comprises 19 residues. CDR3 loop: CARSLALRGACNCNTEAFF. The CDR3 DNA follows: TGTGCCAGAAGCTTGGCTCTTCGGGGGGCCTGCAACTGTAACACTGAAGCTTTCTTT.

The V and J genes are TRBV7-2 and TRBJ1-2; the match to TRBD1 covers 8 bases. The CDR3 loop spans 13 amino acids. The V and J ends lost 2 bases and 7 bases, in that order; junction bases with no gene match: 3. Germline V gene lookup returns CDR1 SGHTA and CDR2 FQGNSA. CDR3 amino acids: CASSLPTGGGYTF. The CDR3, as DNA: TGTGCCAGCAGCTTACCCACAGGGGGTGGCTACACCTTC. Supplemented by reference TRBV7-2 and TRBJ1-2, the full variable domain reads GAGVSQSPSNKVTEKGKDVELRCDPISGHTALYWYRQSLGQGLEFLIYFQGNSAPDKSGLPSDRFSAERTGGSVSTLTIQRTQQEDSAVYLCASSLPTGGGYTFGSGTRLTVV.

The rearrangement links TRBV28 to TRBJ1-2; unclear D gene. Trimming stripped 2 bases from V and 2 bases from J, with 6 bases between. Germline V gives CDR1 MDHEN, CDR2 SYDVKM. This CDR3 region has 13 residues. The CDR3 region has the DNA TGTGCCAGCAGTTTAACACCCAACTATGGCTACACCTTC. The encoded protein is CASSLTPNYGYTF.

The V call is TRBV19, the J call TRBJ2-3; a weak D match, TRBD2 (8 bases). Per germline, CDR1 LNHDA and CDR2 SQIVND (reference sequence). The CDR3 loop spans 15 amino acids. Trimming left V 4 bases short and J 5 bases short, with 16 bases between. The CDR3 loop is CASSTDRAGGDTQYF. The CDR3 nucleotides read TGTGCCAGTAGTACCGACAGGGCGGGAGGAGATACGCAGTATTTT.

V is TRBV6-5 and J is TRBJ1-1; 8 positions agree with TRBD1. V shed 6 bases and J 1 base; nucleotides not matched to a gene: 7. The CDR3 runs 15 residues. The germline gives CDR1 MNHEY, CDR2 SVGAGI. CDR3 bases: TGTGCCAGCAGGGCACTTACAGGGGGGAACACTGAAGCTTTCTTT. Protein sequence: CASRALTGGNTEAFF.